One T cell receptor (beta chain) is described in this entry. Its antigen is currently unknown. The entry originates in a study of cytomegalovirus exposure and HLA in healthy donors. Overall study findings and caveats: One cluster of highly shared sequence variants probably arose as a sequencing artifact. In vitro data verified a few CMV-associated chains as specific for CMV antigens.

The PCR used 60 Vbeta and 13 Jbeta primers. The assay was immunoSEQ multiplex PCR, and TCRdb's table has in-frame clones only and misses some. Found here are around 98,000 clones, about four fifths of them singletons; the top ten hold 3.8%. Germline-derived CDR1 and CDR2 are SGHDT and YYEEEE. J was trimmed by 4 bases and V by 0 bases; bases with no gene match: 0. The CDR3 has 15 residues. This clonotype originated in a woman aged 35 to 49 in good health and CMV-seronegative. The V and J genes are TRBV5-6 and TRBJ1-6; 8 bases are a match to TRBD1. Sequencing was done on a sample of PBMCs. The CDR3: CASSLDRGYNSPLHF. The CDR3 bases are TGTGCCAGCAGCTTGGACAGGGGGTATAATTCACCCCTCCACTTT.